These 2 T cell receptor beta chains were sequenced from one sample in a study of blood T cell repertoires in COVID-19. Clones were sequenced by immunoSEQ multiplex PCR, and TCRdb holds only the in-frame ones, with some missing. The profile shows 200,000 to 250,000 clones, around 84% of them singletons. The sequencing sample was made of PBMCs or T cells enriched from blood (not recorded which). All receptors come from a man aged 25-45 years with acute COVID-19.

The chain employs TRBV5-1 and TRBJ2-2, with 8 nucleotides matching TRBD2. The CDR3 contains 15 residues. Per the germline V gene, CDR1 is SGHRS and CDR2 is YFSETQ. The V gene end was trimmed by 3 bases and the J gene end by 4 bases; junction bases not matched to a gene: 5. CDR3 in DNA: TGCGCCAGCAGCTGGGGGCTAGCGGGCACCGGGGAGCTGTTTTTT. Translating gives CASSWGLAGTGELFF.

The chain recombines TRBV6-1 with TRBJ1-2; 8 nucleotides line up with TRBD1. J gave up 2 bases and V 1 base, and 0 bases lay outside the gene matches. The CDR3 totals 14 residues. Germline V gene lookup returns CDR1 MNHNS and CDR2 SASEGT. In DNA form, the CDR3 reads TGTGCCAGCAGTGAAGGGACAGGGAACTATGGCTACACCTTC. Protein: CASSEGTGNYGYTF.